This TCR beta chain was identified in a study of blood T cell repertoires in COVID-19. In the study overall: There were acute and convalescent COVID-19 samples, and they came from the United States, Italy and Spain.

Generated by immunoSEQ multiplex PCR, the TCRdb table keeps only in-frame clones and is missing some. Counted here are a few hundred thousand clones, about 87% occurring once; the ten biggest clones make up 1.5% to 2%. Losses at the gene ends were 7 bases for V and 6 bases for J; bases not matched to a gene: 6. The CDR3 loop spans 12 amino acids. The germline gives CDR1 SGHRS, CDR2 YFSETQ. V is TRBV5-1 and J is TRBJ2-7; the match to TRBD1 covers 8 bases. The sample comprised peripheral blood. The sequence derives from a man aged 70 or older with acute or convalescent COVID-19. As DNA, the CDR3 is TGCGCCAGCTCTGGACAGGGCGGCGAGCAGTACTTC. This translates into CASSGQGGEQYF.